This T cell receptor (beta chain) was recovered during a study of shared clonotypes between healthy human individuals. The overall study: CD4 naive and memory got three plates each, CD8 naive two, CD8 memory one.

Both subsets, CD45RA+ naive and CD45RA-negative memory, were split from the CD4+ cells. Sequencing used immunoSEQ multiplex PCR; TCRdb keeps in-frame clones, though not all of them. The top ten clones hold roughly 0.13% of a sample with around 2.1 million clones, under 97% of them seen once. Germline assignment: CDR1 SGHRS and CDR2 YFSETQ. Unmatched junction bases numbered 8, after V lost 0 bases and J lost 5 bases. The CDR3 sequence is 17 residues long. Study-level findings and limits: Enrolling few donors narrowed the genetic and exposure-history diversity that was represented. A few donors held about 5% of naive CD4 clonotypes in common.

Remarks on this clone: The target antigen is unknown.

This rearrangement joins TRBV5-1 to TRBJ1-1; TRBD1 matches 12 bases. The sequence was collected from a man between 18 and 35 years old in good health. The sequenced material came from naive CD4+ T cells sorted from blood. Subset here: CD45RA+ positively selected. This CDR3 is CASSLGPGTGGRTEAFF. CDR3 nucleotide sequence: TGCGCCAGCAGCTTGGGCCCCGGGACAGGGGGCAGGACTGAAGCTTTCTTT.